The 15 T cell receptor beta chains below all came from one sample that was sequenced in a study of T cell responses to AZD1222 COVID-19 vaccine. Repertoires were generated with immunoSEQ multiplex PCR, while TCRdb's copy carries only in-frame clones and drops some. The table has roughly 100,000 clones, 84% seen once. This specimen consisted of peripheral blood, obtained on day 0 of AZD1222 vaccination. Every receptor here comes from an adult in good health.

The chain combines TRBV9 with TRBJ1-2; unclear D gene. The germline V and J ends were trimmed by 4 bases and 2 bases, with 9 bases remaining between them. This CDR3 contains 13 residues. Germline CDR1 is SGDLS and CDR2 is YYNGEE. CDR3 sequence: CASSTRGNYGYTF. In nucleotides, the CDR3 is TGTGCCAGCAGCACGCGGGGAAACTATGGCTACACCTTC.

The chain has TRBV11-3 and TRBJ2-5; 8 nucleotides agree with TRBD1. The V segment lost 4 bases and the J segment 5 bases; nucleotides outside the gene matches: 6. In germline, CDR1 is SGHNT, CDR2 YENEEA. This CDR3 comprises 14 residues. The CDR3 bases are TGTGCCAGCAGCTCCGCAGGGGGCGGTGAGACCCAGTACTTC. Its translation is CASSSAGGGETQYF. Drawing the rest from reference TRBV11-3 and TRBJ2-5, the complete variable domain is EAGVVQSPRYKIIEKKQPVAFWCNPISGHNTLYWYLQNLGQGPELLIRYENEEAVDDSQLPKDRFSAERLKGVDSTLKIQPAELGDSAVYLCASSSAGGGETQYFGPGTRLLVL.

V is TRBV6-5 and J is TRBJ1-6; D is ambiguous. Germline V lookup: CDR1 MNHEY, CDR2 SVGAGI. The CDR3 runs to 16 residues. The ends were cut back, 4 bases at V and 0 bases at J, with 10 bases in the middle. CDR3 sequence: CASSSLLTSYNSPLHF. DNA for the CDR3: TGTGCCAGCAGTTCACTGCTGACCTCCTATAATTCACCCCTCCACTTT.

The chain is built from TRBV28 and TRBJ2-3; D unresolved. Per the germline V gene, CDR1 is MDHEN and CDR2 is SYDVKM. V gave up 2 bases and J gave up 1 base, with 7 bases separating them. The CDR3 runs 14 residues. CDR3: CASSLGWGTDTQYF. DNA of the CDR3: TGTGCCAGCAGTTTAGGCTGGGGCACAGATACGCAGTATTTT.

This chain connects TRBV2 to TRBJ1-6; no clear D. V was clipped by 0 bases and J by 8 bases, with 8 bases between them. The CDR3 is made up of 14 amino acids. The germline V gene has CDR1 SNHLY and CDR2 FYNNEI. CDR3 nucleotide sequence: TGTGCCAGCAGTGAAGCTACTAGGGATTCACCCCTCCACTTT. It codes for CASSEATRDSPLHF.

This clone was seen just once. The chain uses TRBV7-9 and TRBJ2-2; D possibly corresponds to TRBD1 (5 bases). Germline CDR1 reads SEHNR; CDR2 reads FQNEAQ (reference sequence). This CDR3 spans 14 amino acids. V was pared by 1 base and J by 9 bases, with 12 bases between. Here the CDR3 reads CASSLEAGSWELFF. The CDR3 nucleotides are TGTGCCAGCAGCTTAGAGGCAGGGTCTTGGGAGCTGTTTTTT.

The CDR3 reads CASGLASGTPSTEAFF. DNA of the CDR3: TGTGCTAGTGGTTTGGCCTCCGGGACCCCGAGCACTGAAGCTTTCTTT. The chain links TRBV12-5 to TRBJ1-1; D might be TRBD1 (5 bases). V was pared by 1 base and J by 4 bases, with 16 bases between. Per germline, CDR1 LGHNT and CDR2 FRNRAP. CDR3 length equals 16 residues.

In its sample, this clone was seen a few times. The V gene is TRBV4-2, the J gene TRBJ1-1; tentative D call: TRBD1 (6 bases). V was shortened by 0 bases and J by 0 bases, with 8 bases between the two germline ends. Germline CDR1 reads LGHNA; CDR2 reads YNFKEQ. This CDR3 is built from 15 residues. CDR3 sequence: CASSQEPGVNTEAFF. CDR3 DNA: TGTGCCAGCAGCCAAGAACCAGGGGTGAACACTGAAGCTTTCTTT.

The gene calls are TRBV28 and TRBJ2-1, with 12 bases that match TRBD2. J gave up 5 bases and V 6 bases, and 8 bases lay outside the gene matches. This CDR3 is 16 amino acids long. Germline V gene sequence: CDR1 MDHEN, CDR2 SYDVKM. The CDR3 bases are TGTGCCAGCAGCAGAACTAGCGGGAGGCTCCACAATGAGCAGTTCTTC. Translating it yields CASSRTSGRLHNEQFF.

The DNA of the CDR3 is TGTGCCAGCAGCTTAGGGGGGACAGGGGTCCGTAGCTCTGGAAACACCATATATTTT. Its translation: CASSLGGTGVRSSGNTIYF. J is TRBJ1-3 and V is TRBV7-8; 10 positions agree with TRBD1. The CDR3 sequence is 19 residues long. Germline V lookup: CDR1 SGHVS, CDR2 FQNEAQ. V gave up 1 base and J gave up 0 bases; unmatched junction bases: 9.

V gene TRBV7-2 combines with J gene TRBJ2-3; no firm D call. Germline values: CDR1 SGHTA, CDR2 FQGNSA. The V end lost 1 base, the J end lost 1 base, and 9 bases lay between the germline ends. This CDR3 comprises 15 residues. In nucleotides, the CDR3 is TGTGCCAGCAGCTTAGACGTCACGGGCACAGATACGCAGTATTTT. Its protein is CASSLDVTGTDTQYF. The entire variable domain, with the rest obtained from reference TRBV7-2 and TRBJ2-3, is as follows: GAGVSQSPSNKVTEKGKDVELRCDPISGHTALYWYRQSLGQGLEFLIYFQGNSAPDKSGLPSDRFSAERTGGSVSTLTIQRTQQEDSAVYLCASSLDVTGTDTQYFGPGTRLTVL.

The rearrangement uses TRBV12-3 or TRBV12-4 and TRBJ1-2; 7 bases agree with TRBD1. J gave up 3 bases and V 7 bases, and 5 bases lay outside the gene matches. This CDR3 has 13 residues. CDR3 amino acids: CASTSGTDYGYTF. The CDR3 DNA is TGTGCCAGCACCTCGGGGACAGACTATGGCTACACCTTC.

The DNA for the CDR3 is TGTGCCAGCAGCCCCGGGGGTTACTATGGCTACACCTTC. This codes for CASSPGGYYGYTF. The V gene is TRBV7-8, the J gene TRBJ1-2; D perhaps matches TRBD1 (5 bases). Trimming pared 5 bases from V and 3 bases from J, leaving 10 bases between. Per the germline V gene, CDR1 is SGHVS and CDR2 is FQNEAQ. This CDR3 contains 13 residues.

The chain couples TRBV29-1 to TRBJ1-2; 8 nucleotides agree with TRBD1. This CDR3 contains 12 residues. Unmatched junction bases numbered 7, after V lost 6 bases and J lost 7 bases. From germline, CDR1 is SQVTM and CDR2 ANQGSEA. CDR3 loop: CSVERQGSGYTF. In DNA, the CDR3 is TGCAGCGTGGAAAGACAGGGGAGTGGCTACACCTTC.

The chain couples TRBV7-2 to TRBJ1-2, with a possible D match to TRBD1 (5 bases). Trimming shortened V by 4 bases and J by 4 bases, and 13 bases separated the two germline ends. The CDR3 runs 14 residues. Germline CDR1 and CDR2: SGHTA and FQGNSA. The CDR3 loop reads CASSSDRDSYGYTF. In DNA form, the CDR3 reads TGTGCCAGCAGCTCCGACCGGGACTCCTATGGCTACACCTTC.